This T cell receptor beta chain was recorded in a study of graft-versus-host responses after intestinal transplantation (dated by TCRdb to the early 2020s). As for the study more broadly: Recipients received multivisceral, liver-intestinal, or isolated intestinal transplants. Anti-thymocyte globulin induction was given to all recipients, followed by maintenance tacrolimus and steroids for approximately three years. After intestinal transplantation, graft-versus-host and host-versus-graft alloreactive T cell clones were followed in the graft, circulation and bone marrow using bulk TCR-beta CDR3 sequencing. To identify alloreactive clones, pre-transplant mixed lymphocyte reaction products were sequenced and compared with unstimulated pre-transplant donor and recipient T cells. The cohort enrolled under 25 intestinal transplant recipients including one retransplant, and a few patients lacking pretransplant specimens were excluded. A peak of at least 4% donor T cells among recipient peripheral blood mononuclear cells was the definition used for donor T cell macrochimerism. Instead of going to the commercial service, samples from a few later patients were sequenced in-house on an Illumina MiSeq and processed with MiXCR. Here is what the overall study found, with its caveats: The relatively low number and heterogeneity of intestinal transplant patients limited the conclusions. GvH clones turned up in recipient bone marrow, with some appearing earlier in ileal mucosa or blood, a pattern consistent with an intestinal mucosal origin. Early after transplant, peak levels of circulating GvH clones were found to be associated with declines in HvG clones. In patients with donor T cell macrochimerism, the allografts had high GvH to HvG T cell clonal ratios.

Read against the paper, the sample's time point label means: cells obtained before transplantation from donor or recipient. CD3+CD4+ and CD3+CD8+ populations were FACS-sorted from unstimulated pre-transplant donor and recipient cells taken from spleen or lymph nodes. From cysteine to phenylalanine, the CDR3 is 14 amino acids long. Only CDR3 DNA is held: 42 bases, read in frame from base 1. Reading the germline V gene gives CDR1 SGHRS and CDR2 YFSETQ. Here V drops 3 bases and J drops 4 bases, and the junction holds 5 bases not matched to any gene. Remarks on this clone: It has no known antigen specificity. Base quality data are lacking; no much larger clone is found one base away.

Library method: the immunoSEQ multiplex PCR assay. For most patients, genomic DNA was isolated using the Qiagen DNeasy Blood and Tissue Kit and was shipped frozen to Adaptive Biotechnologies for TCR sequencing. Adaptive Biotechnologies carried out high-throughput TCR-beta CDR3 sequencing of genomic DNA for most patients. Per the authors' processing: TCR sequencing data were retrieved from Adaptive's ImmunoSEQ software for 15 to 20 patients, whereas a few other patients were processed with MiXCR and VDJtools. CD4 versus CD8 sorting errors were corrected by removing sequences found in both subsets at a frequency ratio below 5:1. CDR3 nucleotide sequences shared between donor and recipient were removed because the origin of such sequences could not be assigned. To be classed as alloreactive, a clone needed at least 2-fold expansion over unstimulated cells and a minimum CFSE-low frequency of 0.002% (template counts) or 0.001% (read counts). A clone was considered mappable if detected in the sequenced pre-transplant spleen, lymph node, or MLR CFSE-low populations of the donor or recipient. Cumulative frequency of alloreactive clones was calculated as a percentage of all sequences weighted by copy number. TCRdb holds this immuneACCESS table with in-frame rearrangements only. Some clones are missing; in checked studies, unresolved V genes explain under half, and the rest has no known cause. V, J and clone size were drawn from that table, and D and trimming were deduced from the DNA. Within this sample are 85,000 to 100,000 clones, with 85% to 95% of them counted one time only. Jointly, the top ten make up around 0.067% of the sample.

The sequenced sample was unstimulated CD8+ T cells sorted from spleen or lymph node cells, obtained before transplant. This receptor was identified in a human donor who was the organ donor for an intestinal transplant. This chain joins TRBV5-1 to TRBJ2-7, with 9 bases aligning to TRBD1. The DNA reads TGCGCCAGCAGCTGGGGACAGGGACTTTACGAGCAGTACTTC. This sequence encodes CASSWGQGLYEQYF.